The 10 T cell receptor beta chains presented below share a single source sample, sequenced in a study of tumor and adjacent non-tumor tissue in lung cancer. RNA was extracted from bulk tissue without any cell sorting. A modified ARM-PCR protocol with three rounds of nested PCR amplified TCRbeta. TCRdb called the multiplex PCR reads again in MiXCR, with one record for every CDR3 protein. The table includes just over 200,000 distinct CDR3 sequences, about 76% detected once. The source material was lung tumor tissue. The receptors were sampled from a man in his sixties with non-small cell lung cancer.

The chain links TRBV20-1 to TRBJ1-4; D ambiguous. V was cut by 3 bases and J by 0 bases, with 14 bases left in between. CDR1 is DFQATT and CDR2 is SNEGSKA in the germline V gene (reference sequence). This CDR3 is built from 16 residues. The CDR3 DNA reads TGCAGTGCTAGTCGTACATGCAGGACAACTAATGAAAAACTGTTTTTT. Translating gives CSASRTCRTTNEKLFF.

With regard to this clonotype: At one boundary the junction diverges from the germline segment, which might be a read error. The genes are TRBV11-1 and TRBJ2-5; D remains unclear. The V gene's germline CDR1 is SGHAT and CDR2 FQDESV (reference sequence). The CDR3 runs 14 residues. CDR3: CASSFTPGRDTRYF. In nucleotides, the CDR3 is TGTGCCAGCAGCTTTACACCGGGTAGAGACACCCGGTACTTC. Combining the CDR3 with reference TRBV11-1 and TRBJ2-5 gives the whole variable domain EAEVAQSPRYKITEKSQAVAFWCDPISGHATLYWYRQILGQGPELLVQFQDESVVDDSQLPKDRFSAERLKGVDSTLKIQPAELGDSAMYLCASSFTPGRDTRYFGPGTRLLVL.

This clonotype was seen only a few times. V is TRBV6-1 and J is TRBJ2-7; TRBD2 is a possible D gene (6 bases). CDR3 size: 21 residues. The germline V gene has CDR1 MNHNS and CDR2 SASEGT. V lost 8 bases, J lost 0 bases, and 35 bases lay in between. CDR3 DNA: TGTGCCAGCGATTTTAACGCCTTACGAAGCGCCAAAGCGGGCCGCTCCTACGAGCAGTACTTC. Translating it yields CASDFNALRSAKAGRSYEQYF.

In this sample, this clonotype turned up a few times. This chain joins TRBV20-1 and TRBJ2-2; 7 positions match TRBD2. Germline CDR1 is DFQATT and CDR2 is SNEGSKA (reference sequence). V shed 4 bases and J 5 bases; nucleotides not matched to a gene: 10. The CDR3 loop spans 15 amino acids. The CDR3 loop reads CSATAGSGETGELFF. CDR3 nucleotides: TGCAGTGCTACAGCGGGATCCGGGGAAACCGGGGAGCTGTTTTTT.

The rearrangement links TRBV20-1 to TRBJ1-1; D is unresolved. There are 12 residues in the CDR3. Germline CDR1 and CDR2: DFQATT and SNEGSKA (reference sequence). The CDR3 protein is CRCGFTSTEAFF. The CDR3 nucleotides are TGCAGATGTGGCTTTACGAGCACTGAAGCTTTCTTT.

Turning to this clonotype: At one end the junction does not follow the germline gene, possibly because of a read error. The genes are TRBV20-1 and TRBJ1-2, with a tentative D call TRBD1 (6 bases). This CDR3 contains 14 residues. CDR1 and CDR2 from the germline V gene are DFQATT and SNEGSKA (reference sequence). CDR3: CSAAVGGRFYSYTF. For the CDR3, the DNA is TGCAGTGCTGCTGTAGGGGGGCGGTTCTATAGCTACACCTTC.

A note on this clonotype: The CDR3 end shows no conserved phenylalanine or tryptophan, and so a read error is likely. The chain links TRBV28 to TRBJ2-7; D gene unclear. The germline V gene has CDR1 MDHEN and CDR2 SYDVKM. V dropped 8 bases and J dropped 2 bases, with 7 bases sitting between them. The CDR3 sequence is 11 residues long. The CDR3 sequence is CASGDAYEQYS. The CDR3 DNA sequence: TGTGCCAGCGGAGATGCCTACGAGCAGTACTCC.

Notes on this clonotype: Compared with germline, one end of the junction differs, possibly owing to a read error. J is TRBJ1-1 and V is TRBV20-1; unclear D gene. The germline gives CDR1 DFQATT, CDR2 SNEGSKA (reference sequence). The CDR3 consists of 12 residues. The CDR3 spells CNASGGGGEAFF. CDR3 bases: TGCAATGCTAGCGGTGGCGGAGGTGAAGCTTTCTTT.

This clonotype was seen only a few times. This chain joins TRBV30 and TRBJ2-1; D is unresolved. The CDR3 covers 12 residues. The V gene's germline CDR1 is GTSNPN and CDR2 SVGIG (reference sequence). V shed 0 bases and J shed 9 bases, with 9 bases lying between them. This CDR3 is CAWSVSGVEQFF. CDR3 in DNA: TGTGCCTGGAGTGTATCTGGCGTTGAGCAGTTCTTC.

In this sample, this clonotype turned up a few times. The rearrangement links TRBV20-1 to TRBJ1-1; D is uncertain. CDR1 is DFQATT and CDR2 is SNEGSKA in the germline V gene (reference sequence). With 5 bases removed from V and 0 bases from J, the gap between germline ends came to 10 bases. CDR3 length equals 13 residues. The CDR3 bases are TGCAGTGCTTCGGACGGCTTGAACACTGAAGCTTTCTTT. It encodes CSASDGLNTEAFF.